The text below deals with one T cell receptor (beta chain). PCR employed 60 Vbeta and 13 Jbeta primers. Method: immunoSEQ multiplex PCR; TCRdb's copy keeps in-frame clones and lacks some. The sample has 150,000 to 200,000 clones, roughly 80% seen once; the top ten hold approximately 2%. The V and J ends lost 0 bases and 3 bases respectively, with 9 bases between them. Germline V gives CDR1 SGHDT, CDR2 YYEEEE. The CDR3 consists of 15 residues. These data are taken from a study of cytomegalovirus exposure and HLA in healthy donors. Sequencing used PBMCs. The clonotype comes from a human donor in good health. This chain connects TRBV5-6 to TRBJ2-2, with a possible D match to TRBD2 (6 bases). The CDR3 bases are TGTGCCAGCAGCTTGGGTTCGGGGGACACCGGGGAGCTGTTTTTT. It is translated as CASSLGSGDTGELFF.